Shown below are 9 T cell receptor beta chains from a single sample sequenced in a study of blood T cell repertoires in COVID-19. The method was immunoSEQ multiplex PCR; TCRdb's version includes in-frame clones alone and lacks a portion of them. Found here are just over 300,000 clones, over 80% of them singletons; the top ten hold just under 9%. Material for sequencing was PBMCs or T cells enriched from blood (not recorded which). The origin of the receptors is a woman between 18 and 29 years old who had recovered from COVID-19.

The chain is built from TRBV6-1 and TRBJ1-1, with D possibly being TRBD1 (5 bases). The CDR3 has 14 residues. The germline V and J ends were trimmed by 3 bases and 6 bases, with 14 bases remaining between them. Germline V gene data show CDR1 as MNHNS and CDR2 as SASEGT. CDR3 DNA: TGTGCCAGCAGTGAGGAGGGGAAGAGGGCTGAAGCTTTCTTT. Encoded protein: CASSEEGKRAEAFF.

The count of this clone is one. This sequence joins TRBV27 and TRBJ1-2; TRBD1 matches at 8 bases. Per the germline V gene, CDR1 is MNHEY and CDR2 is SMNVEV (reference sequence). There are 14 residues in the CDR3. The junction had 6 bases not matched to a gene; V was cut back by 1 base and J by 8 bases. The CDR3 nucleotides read TGTGCCAGCAGTTTATTCCAGGGGGCGGAGGGCTACACCTTC. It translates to CASSLFQGAEGYTF.

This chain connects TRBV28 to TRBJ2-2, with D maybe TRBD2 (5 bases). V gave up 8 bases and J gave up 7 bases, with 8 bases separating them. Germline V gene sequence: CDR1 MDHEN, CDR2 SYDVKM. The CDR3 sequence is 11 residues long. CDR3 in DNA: TGTGCCAGCGACGGGGTCGGGGAGCTGTTTTTT. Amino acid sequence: CASDGVGELFF. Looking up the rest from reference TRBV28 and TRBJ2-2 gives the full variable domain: DVKVTQSSRYLVKRTGEKVFLECVQDMDHENMFWYRQDPGLGLRLIYFSYDVKMKEKGDIPEGYSVSREKKERFSLILESASTNQTSMYLCASDGVGELFFGEGSRLTVL.

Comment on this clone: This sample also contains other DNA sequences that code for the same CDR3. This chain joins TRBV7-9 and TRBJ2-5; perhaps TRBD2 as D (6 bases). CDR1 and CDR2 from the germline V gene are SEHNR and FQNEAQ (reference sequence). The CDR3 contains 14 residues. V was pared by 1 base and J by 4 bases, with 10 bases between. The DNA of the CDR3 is TGTGCCAGCAGCTTAGTGGGAGGAGGAGAGACCCAGTACTTC. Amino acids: CASSLVGGGETQYF. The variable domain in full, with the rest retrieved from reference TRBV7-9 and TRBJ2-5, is DTGVSQNPRHKITKRGQNVTFRCDPISEHNRLYWYRQTLGQGPEFLTYFQNEAQLEKSRLLSDRFSAERPKGSFSTLEIQRTEQGDSAMYLCASSLVGGGETQYFGPGTRLLVL.

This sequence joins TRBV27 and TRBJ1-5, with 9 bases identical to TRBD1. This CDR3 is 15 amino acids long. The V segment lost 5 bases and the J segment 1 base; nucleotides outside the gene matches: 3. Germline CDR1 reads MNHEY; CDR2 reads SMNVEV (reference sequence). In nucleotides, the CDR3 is TGTGCCAGCAGTCCGGGGACAGGGAGCAATCAGCCCCAGCATTTT. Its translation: CASSPGTGSNQPQHF.

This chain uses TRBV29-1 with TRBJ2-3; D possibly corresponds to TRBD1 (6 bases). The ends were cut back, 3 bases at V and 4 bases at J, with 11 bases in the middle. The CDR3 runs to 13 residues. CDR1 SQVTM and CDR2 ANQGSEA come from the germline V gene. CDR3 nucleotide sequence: TGCAGCGTTGATTTACAGGGCCCAGATACGCAGTATTTT. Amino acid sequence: CSVDLQGPDTQYF.

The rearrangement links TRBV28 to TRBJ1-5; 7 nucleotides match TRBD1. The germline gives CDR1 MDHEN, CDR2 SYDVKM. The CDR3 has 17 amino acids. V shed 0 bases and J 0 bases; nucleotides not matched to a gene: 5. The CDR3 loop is CASSLWSGGDSNQPQHF. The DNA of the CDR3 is TGTGCCAGCAGTTTATGGTCAGGGGGTGATAGCAATCAGCCCCAGCATTTT.

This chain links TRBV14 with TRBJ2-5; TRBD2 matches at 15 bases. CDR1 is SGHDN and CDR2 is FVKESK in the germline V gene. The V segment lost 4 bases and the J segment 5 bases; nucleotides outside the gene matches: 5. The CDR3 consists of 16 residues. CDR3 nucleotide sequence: TGTGCCAGCAGCCGGACTAGCGGGGGGGCTGGGGAGACCCAGTACTTC. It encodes CASSRTSGGAGETQYF.

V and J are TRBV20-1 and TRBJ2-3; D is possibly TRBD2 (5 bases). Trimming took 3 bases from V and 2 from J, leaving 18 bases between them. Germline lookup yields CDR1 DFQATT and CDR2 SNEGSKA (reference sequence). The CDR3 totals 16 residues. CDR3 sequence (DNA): TGCAGTGCTAGTTTCGGGGAGACTATGAACACAGATACGCAGTATTTT. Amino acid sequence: CSASFGETMNTDTQYF.